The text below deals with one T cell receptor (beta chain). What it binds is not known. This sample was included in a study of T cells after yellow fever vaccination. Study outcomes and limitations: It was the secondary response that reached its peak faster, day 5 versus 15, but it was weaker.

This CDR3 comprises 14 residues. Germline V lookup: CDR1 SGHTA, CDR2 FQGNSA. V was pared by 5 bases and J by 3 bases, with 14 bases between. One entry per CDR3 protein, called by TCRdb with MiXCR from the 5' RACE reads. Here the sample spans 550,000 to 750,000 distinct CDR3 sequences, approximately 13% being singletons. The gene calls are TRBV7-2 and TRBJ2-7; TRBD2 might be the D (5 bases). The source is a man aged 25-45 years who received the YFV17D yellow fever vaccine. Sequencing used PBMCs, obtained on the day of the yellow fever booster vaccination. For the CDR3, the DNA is TGTGCCAGCAGCCCCGGGATTTGGAGCTACGAGCAGTACTTC. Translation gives CASSPGIWSYEQYF.